This T cell receptor beta chain derives from a study of response to subunit inactivated influenza vaccine. The CDR3 totals 15 residues. Germline CDR1 reads ENHRY; CDR2 reads SYGVKD. V dropped 4 bases and J dropped 2 bases, with 14 bases sitting between them. This clonotype has only a few counts. No antigen is known for it. TCRdb re-derived calls from the RT-PCR reads in MiXCR, one entry per CDR3 protein. This table holds hundreds of thousands of distinct CDR3 sequences, approximately 18% found once. Study-wide results and limits: It was the authors' suggestion that each seasonal influenza vaccination recruits few new T cells.

This sequence was found in a man between 45 and 60 years old who received an inactivated influenza vaccine. J is TRBJ1-1 and V is TRBV10-3; TRBD1 might be the D (6 bases). The sample in question was PBMCs from blood, obtained 4 to 6 days after vaccination. This chain's CDR3 is CAISGMGAVNTEAFF. CDR3 DNA: TGTGCCATCAGTGGCATGGGGGCGGTAAACACTGAAGCTTTCTTT.